The rows below give T cell receptor beta chains drawn from one sample of a study of PD-1 blockade in classical Hodgkin lymphoma. TCRdb's copy holds only in-frame clones and misses some; the assay was immunoSEQ multiplex PCR. The sample consists of 15,000 or so clones, about 86% of them appearing once. This sample comprised peripheral blood mononuclear cells (PBMCs), obtained at baseline. All receptors derive from a human donor with classical Hodgkin lymphoma. The CDR3 runs from the conserved cysteine through the conserved F or W. The D gene is left open where the match is weak. The listing skips clone size in some rows; elsewhere it reads once, few, many or a size class.

CDR3,DNA,D,size,V,J
CASSPTGLGQPQHF,TGTGCCAGCTCACCTACAGGGTTGGGTCAGCCCCAGCATTTT,.,few,TRBV18,TRBJ1-5
CASSYHVQSAYNEQFF,TGTGCCAGCAGTTACCATGTTCAGAGTGCCTACAATGAGCAGTTCTTC,.,.,TRBV28,TRBJ2-1
CASSIPGFASGNTIYF,TGTGCCAGCAGCATACCGGGGTTCGCCTCTGGAAACACCATATATTTT,.,.,TRBV28,TRBJ1-3
CASSPQPETYLVGNEQFF,TGTGCCAGCTCACCCCAACCAGAGACTTACCTGGTGGGCAATGAGCAGTTCTTC,.,.,TRBV18,TRBJ2-1
CASSPLLQGAGNTGELFF,TGTGCCAGCTCACCACTCCTACAGGGGGCTGGCAACACCGGGGAGCTGTTTTTT,TRBD1,once,TRBV18,TRBJ2-2
CASSRQGPSPDTDTQYF,TGCGCCAGCAGCCGGCAAGGCCCTAGCCCTGACACAGATACGCAGTATTTT,.,.,TRBV4-1,TRBJ2-3
CASSPGQGADYGYTF,TGCGCCAGCAGCCCTGGCCAGGGGGCGGACTATGGCTACACCTTC,TRBD1,.,TRBV5-1,TRBJ1-2
CASSVGTTDTQYF,TGTGCCAGCAGCGTGGGGACCACAGATACGCAGTATTTT,.,.,TRBV9,TRBJ2-3
CSVDGGVTEAFF,TGCAGCGTCGATGGGGGGGTCACTGAAGCTTTCTTT,.,.,TRBV29-1,TRBJ1-1
CASSPVGDSPYNEQFF,TGCGCCAGCAGCCCCGTCGGAGACAGCCCCTACAATGAGCAGTTCTTC,.,.,TRBV4-1,TRBJ2-1
CASSAKAAPYEQYF,TGTGCCAGCAGCGCGAAAGCCGCTCCCTACGAGCAGTACTTC,.,.,TRBV7-9,TRBJ2-7
CASSFIQGRTGELFF,TGTGCCAGCAGCTTTATCCAGGGGCGCACCGGGGAGCTGTTTTTT,.,once,TRBV5-8,TRBJ2-2
CASSALPDTGELFF,TGTGCCAGCAGCGCGCTCCCGGACACCGGGGAGCTGTTTTTT,.,.,TRBV9,TRBJ2-2
CASSQPGYYGYTF,TGTGCCAGCAGCCAACCCGGGTATTATGGCTACACCTTC,.,.,TRBV7-9,TRBJ1-2
CASSRQPQGEQYF,TGTGCCAGCAGTAGACAACCACAGGGGGAGCAGTACTTC,TRBD1,.,TRBV27,TRBJ2-7
CASSLWTGGSFIYEQYF,TGTGCCAGCAGCTTATGGACAGGGGGCTCGTTTATTTACGAGCAGTACTTC,TRBD1,.,TRBV7-3,TRBJ2-7
CASSLGGGNYNEQFF,TGTGCCAGCAGCTTAGGGGGTGGGAACTACAATGAGCAGTTCTTC,.,.,TRBV7-9,TRBJ2-1
CASSLGRASGTEAFF,TGTGCCAGTAGTCTAGGGCGGGCAAGTGGGACTGAAGCTTTCTTT,.,.,TRBV19,TRBJ1-1
CASVSRGEDTQYF,TGTGCCAGCGTCTCCCGGGGGGAAGATACGCAGTATTTT,TRBD2,.,TRBV13,TRBJ2-3
CASRRNEREKLFF,TGTGCCAGCAGGAGGAACGAAAGAGAAAAACTGTTTTTT,.,.,TRBV2,TRBJ1-4
CASSEADSGRAGEQYF,TGTGCCAGCAGTGAAGCGGATAGCGGGAGAGCTGGCGAGCAGTACTTC,TRBD2,medium-sized,TRBV2,TRBJ2-7
CASSLTGTSQETQYF,TGCGCCAGCAGCCTAACCGGGACTAGTCAAGAGACCCAGTACTTC,TRBD2,once,TRBV5-1,TRBJ2-5
CASSPRQGQTYEQYF,TGTGCCAGCAGCCCAAGACAGGGGCAAACCTACGAGCAGTACTTC,TRBD1,few,TRBV7-9,TRBJ2-7
CASSTSGTGFFGTQYF,TGTGCCAGCAGCACCTCCGGGACAGGGTTTTTCGGTACGCAGTATTTT,TRBD1,.,TRBV5-5,TRBJ2-3
CASSSRWGIAYNSPLHF,TGTGCCAGCAGTTCCCGGTGGGGGATTGCCTATAATTCACCCCTCCACTTT,.,.,TRBV27,TRBJ1-6
CASSKGQGAGNEQFF,TGTGCCAGCAGCAAGGGACAGGGAGCGGGTAATGAGCAGTTCTTC,TRBD1,.,TRBV11-3,TRBJ2-1
CSVAGRLRNEQFF,TGCAGCGTTGCAGGTCGGCTTCGGAATGAGCAGTTCTTC,.,.,TRBV29-1,TRBJ2-1
CASSEVRGYGYTF,TGCGCCAGCAGTGAAGTCAGGGGCTATGGCTACACCTTC,.,.,TRBV10-1,TRBJ1-2
CASGGREPIPGELFF,TGTGCCAGCGGTGGTCGGGAGCCCATCCCCGGGGAGCTGTTTTTT,.,few,TRBV28,TRBJ2-2
CASSPQGGQPQHF,TGCGCCAGCAGCCCCCAGGGGGGACAGCCCCAGCATTTT,TRBD1,medium-sized,TRBV5-1,TRBJ1-5
CASSWDRSYGYTF,TGTGCCAGCAGCTGGGACAGGAGCTATGGCTACACCTTC,TRBD1,few,TRBV5-4,TRBJ1-2
CSVETGGSSYEQYF,TGCAGCGTTGAAACAGGGGGGAGCTCCTACGAGCAGTACTTC,TRBD1,.,TRBV29-1,TRBJ2-7
CASSYSGEMNEQFF,TGTGCCAGCAGTTACTCGGGGGAGATGAATGAGCAGTTCTTC,.,.,TRBV6-5,TRBJ2-1
CASSPIGGSTGELFF,TGTGCCAGCAGCCCAATTGGCGGGTCCACCGGGGAGCTGTTTTTT,.,.,TRBV14,TRBJ2-2
CASSYTRQALGEKLFF,TGTGCCAGCAGTTACACCCGACAGGCCCTAGGTGAAAAACTGTTTTTT,.,once,TRBV6-6,TRBJ1-4
CASSHKWGQGNEQYF,TGTGCCAGCAGCCATAAATGGGGACAGGGTAACGAGCAGTACTTC,TRBD1,.,TRBV7-9,TRBJ2-7
CASSSSGGTDTQYF,TGTGCCAGCAGCTCTAGCGGGGGCACAGATACGCAGTATTTT,TRBD2,.,TRBV7-8,TRBJ2-3
CASSLGRGLGTEAFF,TGTGCCAGCAGCTTGGGCAGGGGGCTCGGCACTGAAGCTTTCTTT,TRBD1,.,TRBV11-2,TRBJ1-1
CAGRDLGGYTF,TGTGCCGGTCGGGACCTCGGCGGCTACACCTTC,.,large,TRBV2,TRBJ1-2
CASTSRGRTASQPQHF,TGTGCCAGCACGTCTAGAGGCAGGACCGCCAGTCAGCCCCAGCATTTT,.,.,TRBV6-4,TRBJ1-5
CASSPPQGSQYF,TGTGCCAGCTCACCACCACAGGGATCGCAGTATTTT,.,.,TRBV18,TRBJ2-3